This T cell receptor beta chain comes out of a study of T cells in Graves' hyperthyroidism and ophthalmopathy. The study's findings and limits: Researchers found most expanded thyroid clonotypes above 0.001 in blood as well. The model predicted ophthalmopathy a median roughly six months before onset.

To note about this clonotype: What it recognizes is unknown.

Researchers took RNA transcripts and amplified the TCR beta CDR3 regions from them. TCR CDR3 regions were first amplified by RT-PCR with HTBI primers. TCRdb independently ran MiXCR on the multiplex PCR reads; one entry per CDR3 protein. The data hold around 660,000 distinct CDR3 sequences, with nearly 45% observed a single time. CDR1 is SNHLY, CDR2 FYNNEI, per germline. There are 14 residues in the CDR3. With 8 bases removed from V and 7 bases from J, the gap between germline ends came to 21 bases. The material sequenced was peripheral blood or thyroid tissue (not recorded which). The sequence derives from an adult man with Graves' disease, either hyperthyroidism or ophthalmopathy (not recorded which). The chain carries TRBV2 and TRBJ2-7; D could derive from TRBD1 or TRBD2 (5 bases each). This CDR3 is CASVDGPWGGEQYF. The CDR3 DNA follows: TGTGCCAGCGTTGACGGACCATGGGGCGGGGAGCAGTACTTC.